This T cell receptor beta chain was sequenced during a study of glioma-infiltrating T cells. Notes on the study in general: Tissue-blood divergence was below expectation in non-neoplastic patients, above in gliomas.

This clonotype was counted ten times or more. Its antigen is as yet unknown. Amplification of TCR alpha and beta CDR3 regions from RNA used iRepertoire nested multiplex PCR. From the multiplex PCR reads, TCRdb called clonotypes with MiXCR, one entry per CDR3 protein. The sample consists of 150,000 to 200,000 distinct CDR3 sequences, around 40% of them appearing once. The CDR3 has 16 residues. Germline V gene sequence: CDR1 MNHNS, CDR2 SASEGT. Trimming took 5 bases from V and 4 from J; bases not matched to a gene: 10. Sequences were obtained from glioma tissue, nonneoplastic brain tissue, or PBMCs (not recorded which). This TCR derives from a human donor with low-grade glioma or glioblastoma, undergoing nonglioma brain surgery, or in good health (not recorded which). The chain uses TRBV6-1 and TRBJ2-1; TRBD2 matches at 8 bases. The DNA for the CDR3 is TGTGCCAGCAGTTCCAGCGGGAGTGGGGTTTACAATGAGCAGTTCTTC. It is translated as CASSSSGSGVYNEQFF.